A single sample is the source of the 16 T cell receptor beta chains below, sequenced in a study of blood T cell repertoires in COVID-19. The method was immunoSEQ multiplex PCR; TCRdb's version includes in-frame clones alone and lacks a portion of them. The sample shows some 200,000 clones, around 80% of them seen only once. Sequenced material: peripheral blood. The receptor set was obtained from a woman of 80 years or more with COVID-19, enrolled during active disease.

The V and J genes are TRBV2 and TRBJ1-5, with a weak D call TRBD1 (5 bases). This CDR3 has 15 amino acids. Trimming took 1 base from V and 1 from J, leaving 8 bases between them. Germline V gene lookup returns CDR1 SNHLY and CDR2 FYNNEI. The CDR3 coding sequence is TGTGCCAGCAGTGAAGTATCAGGGAGCAATCAGCCCCAGCATTTT. It yields the protein CASSEVSGSNQPQHF.

The chain employs TRBV7-9 and TRBJ2-2; TRBD1 matches at 7 bases. Germline-derived CDR1 and CDR2 are SEHNR and FQNEAQ (reference sequence). This CDR3 is 15 amino acids long. V lost 5 bases to trimming and J lost 1 base; unmatched junction nucleotides: 4. This CDR3 reads CASSRRDRNTGELFF. In DNA, the CDR3 is TGTGCCAGCAGCCGCCGGGACAGGAACACCGGGGAGCTGTTTTTT.

The chain employs TRBV5-1 and TRBJ2-2, with TRBD2 identical over 9 bases. The CDR3 extends over 15 amino acids. Per germline, CDR1 SGHRS and CDR2 YFSETQ. V trimming: 4 bases; J trimming: 13 bases; junction bases outside the gene matches: 14. The CDR3 region has the DNA TGCGCCAGCAGCCCCGCGCGGGGGGGTCGGGGTCTGCTGTTTTTT. Translating gives CASSPARGGRGLLFF.

In the case of this clone: Other DNA sequences in the same sample also yield this CDR3. The chain employs TRBV19 and TRBJ1-5; a possible D gene is TRBD1 (6 bases). There are 12 residues in the CDR3. V lost 6 bases and J 4 bases, leaving 7 bases between the germline ends. Germline V lookup: CDR1 LNHDA, CDR2 SQIVND (reference sequence). CDR3: CASRQGNQPQHF. The DNA for the CDR3 is TGTGCCAGTAGACAGGGAAATCAGCCCCAGCATTTT.

This chain links TRBV9 with TRBJ1-3; D not resolved. The CDR3 sequence is 16 residues long. CDR1 and CDR2 (germline): SGDLS, YYNGEE. Trimming left V 0 bases short and J 0 bases short, with 10 bases between. The CDR3 protein is CASSVATGSSGNTIYF. CDR3 coding DNA: TGTGCCAGCAGCGTAGCTACGGGAAGCTCTGGAAACACCATATATTTT.

The genes are TRBV19 and TRBJ2-5; 7 positions agree with TRBD2. Germline loops: CDR1 LNHDA, CDR2 SQIVND (reference sequence). V shed 5 bases and J 5 bases; nucleotides not matched to a gene: 5. The CDR3 is 13 residues long. The CDR3 DNA reads TGTGCCAGTAGTCGGGGGGAGGGGGAGACCCAGTACTTC. Protein: CASSRGEGETQYF.

V gene TRBV5-6 combines with J gene TRBJ1-1; 10 bases are a match to TRBD1. CDR1 is SGHDT, CDR2 YYEEEE, per germline. This CDR3 has 14 amino acids. The V and J ends lost 7 bases and 3 bases, in that order; junction bases with no gene match: 6. The CDR3 is CASFRQGAYTEAFF. For the CDR3, the DNA is TGTGCCAGCTTCCGACAGGGGGCGTACACTGAAGCTTTCTTT.

The V call is TRBV7-2, the J call TRBJ2-5; unclear D gene. The ends were cut back, 5 bases at V and 5 bases at J, with 18 bases in the middle. The CDR3 consists of 15 residues. Germline V CDR1 and CDR2: SGHTA, FQGNSA. CDR3 amino acids: CASSPQRPKVETQYF. CDR3 nucleotides: TGTGCCAGCAGCCCCCAGAGGCCAAAGGTGGAGACCCAGTACTTC. The whole variable domain, filled in from reference TRBV7-2 and TRBJ2-5, reads GAGVSQSPSNKVTEKGKDVELRCDPISGHTALYWYRQSLGQGLEFLIYFQGNSAPDKSGLPSDRFSAERTGGSVSTLTIQRTQQEDSAVYLCASSPQRPKVETQYFGPGTRLLVL.

This clone was counted once. The chain's CDR3 is CATSDSRTGGTEAFF. In DNA, the CDR3 is TGTGCCACCAGTGATTCCCGGACAGGGGGCACTGAAGCTTTCTTT. The rearrangement joins TRBV24-1 to TRBJ1-1; TRBD1 matches at 10 bases. With 2 bases clipped from V and 4 bases from J, the junction kept 3 bases outside the gene matches. Germline CDR1 is KGHDR and CDR2 is SFDVKD. The CDR3 has 15 amino acids.

This chain links TRBV6-5 with TRBJ1-6; unclear D gene. This CDR3 is 14 amino acids long. V was trimmed by 5 bases and J by 7 bases, leaving 12 bases between them. The germline V gene has CDR1 MNHEY and CDR2 SVGAGI. The CDR3 nucleotides read TGTGCCAGCAGTCCCCTAGCAGGAAATTCACCCCTCCACTTT. This codes for CASSPLAGNSPLHF.

This clone appeared a few times. The chain combines TRBV2 with TRBJ1-1; 9 bases map to TRBD1. There are 17 residues in the CDR3. Germline trimming cut 6 bases from V and 1 base from J; bases unmatched to any gene: 12. Germline V CDR1 and CDR2: SNHLY, FYNNEI. Here the CDR3 DNA reads TGTGCCAGCAGGGGGTACAGGGGGCCGCGGACGAACACTGAAGCTTTCTTT. Amino acid sequence: CASRGYRGPRTNTEAFF. The full variable domain, rest sourced from reference TRBV2 and TRBJ1-1, is EPEVTQTPSHQVTQMGQEVILRCVPISNHLYFYWYRQILGQKVEFLVSFYNNEISEKSEIFDDQFSVERPDGSNFTLKIRSTKLEDSAMYFCASRGYRGPRTNTEAFFGQGTRLTVV.

To note about this clone: Other DNA sequences in this specimen translate into the identical CDR3. V usage is TRBV5-8 and J usage is TRBJ2-5, with 10 bases identical to TRBD1. This CDR3 comprises 14 residues. Germline lookup yields CDR1 SGHTS and CDR2 YDEGEE. The junction had 3 bases not matched to a gene; V was cut back by 4 bases and J by 3 bases. The CDR3: CASSLGQGKETQYF. For the CDR3, the DNA is TGTGCCAGCAGCCTGGGACAGGGGAAAGAGACCCAGTACTTC. Filled out from reference TRBV5-8 and TRBJ2-5, the complete variable domain reads EAGVTQSPTHLIKTRGQQATLRCSPISGHTSVYWYQQALGLGLQFLLWYDEGEERNRGNFPPRFSGRQFPNYSSELNVNALELEDSALYLCASSLGQGKETQYFGPGTRLLVL.

This clone turned up a few times. The chain couples TRBV5-1 to TRBJ2-3, with TRBD2 matching 7 bases. Germline CDR1 and CDR2: SGHRS and YFSETQ. V lost 4 bases to trimming and J lost 0 bases; unmatched junction nucleotides: 11. This CDR3 contains 17 residues. The CDR3 reads CASSLGSGLVSTDTQYF. CDR3 DNA sequence: TGCGCCAGCAGCCTGGGTAGTGGACTAGTAAGCACAGATACGCAGTATTTT.

DNA for the CDR3: TGTGCCAGCAGTCAACCGCAAGGGGATTCTGGGGCCAACGTCCTGACTTTC. Encoded protein: CASSQPQGDSGANVLTF. The chain employs TRBV4-2 and TRBJ2-6; a weak D match, TRBD1 (5 bases). Germline values: CDR1 LGHNA, CDR2 YNFKEQ. Trimming removed 6 bases at V and 1 base at J, with 16 bases between. The CDR3 consists of 17 residues.

V is TRBV3-1 (or the pseudogene TRBV3-2) and J is TRBJ1-3; 7 nucleotides agree with TRBD1. The CDR3 totals 15 residues. The germline gives CDR1 LGHDT, CDR2 YNNKEL (reference sequence). V shed 2 bases and J 3 bases; nucleotides not matched to a gene: 4. CDR3 region: CASSQTTGIGNTIYF. As DNA, the CDR3 is TGTGCCAGCAGCCAAACGACAGGGATTGGAAACACCATATATTTT.

This chain joins TRBV23-1 and TRBJ2-7; no reliable D call. TRBV23-1 is placed among ORFs of uncertain function. Trimming shortened V by 2 bases and J by 5 bases, and 16 bases separated the two germline ends. CDR3 length: 15 amino acids. The CDR3 spells CASSQAIMWLHEQYV. The CDR3 DNA reads TGCGCCAGCAGTCAAGCCATAATGTGGCTCCACGAGCAGTACGTC.